This TCR beta chain was obtained from a study of Ad26.COV2.S vaccination and SARS-CoV-2 variants. The table came from immunoSEQ multiplex PCR; TCRdb's copy has only in-frame clones and leaves some out. The data hold 300,000 to 350,000 clones, with roughly nine tenths observed a single time. Treatment: roughly 18 received Ad26.COV2.S at low or high dose, single or two shots; 5 received placebo; per-sample allocation not given. The samples date from day 63 after the first vaccine or placebo injection. CDR1 and CDR2 from the germline V gene are SGHNT and YYREEE (reference sequence). Trimming removed 4 bases from V and 0 bases from J; junction bases left unmatched: 8. The length of the CDR3 is 16 residues.

The sequence was obtained from a person between 18 and 60 years old who received the Ad26.COV2.S COVID-19 vaccine or a placebo. The sample was peripheral blood, taken in a trial of Ad26.COV2.S vaccine versus placebo. V and J are TRBV5-4 and TRBJ1-1; 8 bases map to TRBD1. The CDR3 coding sequence is TGTGCCAGCAGCGTGGGACAGGTGAACATGAACACTGAAGCTTTCTTT. Translation: CASSVGQVNMNTEAFF.